This T cell receptor beta chain emerged from a study of blood T cells in healthy people across ages. The V and J ends lost 5 bases and 6 bases, in that order; junction bases with no gene match: 6. The CDR3 is 14 amino acids. Germline V CDR1 and CDR2: SNHLY, FYNNEI. Sample-barcoded 5' priming and a J-beta primer mix drove a second PCR of 7 to 11 cycles. TCRdb reprocessed the 5' RACE reads via MiXCR and lists one record per CDR3 protein. The sample lists over a million distinct CDR3 sequences; more than 35% were seen once. The clonotype originates from a woman aged 55-75 years in good health. The specimen sequenced was blood. This chain uses TRBV2 with TRBJ2-1; 8 bases map to TRBD2. The CDR3 DNA is TGTGCCAGCAGTCCTAGGACTAGCCGCAATGAGCAGTTCTTC. As protein: CASSPRTSRNEQFF.